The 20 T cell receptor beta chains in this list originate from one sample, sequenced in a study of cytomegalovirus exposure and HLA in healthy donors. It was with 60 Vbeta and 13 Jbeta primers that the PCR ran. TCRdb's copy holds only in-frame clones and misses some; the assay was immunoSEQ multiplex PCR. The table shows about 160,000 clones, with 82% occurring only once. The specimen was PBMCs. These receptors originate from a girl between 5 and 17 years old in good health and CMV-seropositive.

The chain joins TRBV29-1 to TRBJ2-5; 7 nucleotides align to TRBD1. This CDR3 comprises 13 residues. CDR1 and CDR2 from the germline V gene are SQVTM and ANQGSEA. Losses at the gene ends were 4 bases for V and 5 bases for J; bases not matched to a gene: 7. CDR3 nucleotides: TGCAGCGTTGCCCTACAGGGGCCGGAGACCCAGTACTTC. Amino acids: CSVALQGPETQYF.

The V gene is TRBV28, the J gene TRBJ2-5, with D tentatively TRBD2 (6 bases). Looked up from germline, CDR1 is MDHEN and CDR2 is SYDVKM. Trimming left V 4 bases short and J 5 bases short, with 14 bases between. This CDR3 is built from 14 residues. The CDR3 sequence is CASSSQGGGETQYF. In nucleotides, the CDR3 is TGTGCCAGCAGTTCCCAGGGTGGGGGGGAGACCCAGTACTTC.

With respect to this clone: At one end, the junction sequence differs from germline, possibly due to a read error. The CDR3 DNA reads as TGTGCTAGCAGCTTAACTGGACTAGCGGGGGAACAGTTCTTC. This codes for CASSLTGLAGEQFF. The rearrangement uses TRBV7-7 and TRBJ2-1; 13 nucleotides align to TRBD2. The CDR3 loop spans 14 amino acids. Looked up from germline, CDR1 is SSHAT and CDR2 is FNYEAQ (reference sequence).

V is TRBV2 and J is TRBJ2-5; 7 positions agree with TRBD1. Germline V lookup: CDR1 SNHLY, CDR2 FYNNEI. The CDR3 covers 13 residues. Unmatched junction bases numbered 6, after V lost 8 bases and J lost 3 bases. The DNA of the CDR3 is TGTGCCAGCGGCCGGGACAGAGAAGAGACCCAGTACTTC. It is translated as CASGRDREETQYF.

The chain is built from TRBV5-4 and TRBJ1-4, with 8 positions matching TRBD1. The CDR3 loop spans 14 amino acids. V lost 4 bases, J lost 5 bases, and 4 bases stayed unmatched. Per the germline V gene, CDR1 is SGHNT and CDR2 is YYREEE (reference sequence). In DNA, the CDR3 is TGTGCCAGCAGCACGGGACAGGAAAATGAAAAACTGTTTTTT. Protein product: CASSTGQENEKLFF.

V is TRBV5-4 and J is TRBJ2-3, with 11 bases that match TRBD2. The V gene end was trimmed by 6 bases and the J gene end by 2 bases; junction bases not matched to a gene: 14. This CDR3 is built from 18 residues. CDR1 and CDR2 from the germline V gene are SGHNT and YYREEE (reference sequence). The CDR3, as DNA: TGTGCCAGCACTGCCGGGACTAGCGGTTCTCCGTACACAGATACGCAGTATTTT. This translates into CASTAGTSGSPYTDTQYF.

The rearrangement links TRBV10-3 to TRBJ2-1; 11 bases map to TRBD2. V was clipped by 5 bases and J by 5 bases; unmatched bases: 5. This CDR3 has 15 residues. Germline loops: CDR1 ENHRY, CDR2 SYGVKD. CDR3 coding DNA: TGTGCCATCAGTATTAGCGGGGGGGCCAACAATGAGCAGTTCTTC. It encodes CAISISGGANNEQFF.

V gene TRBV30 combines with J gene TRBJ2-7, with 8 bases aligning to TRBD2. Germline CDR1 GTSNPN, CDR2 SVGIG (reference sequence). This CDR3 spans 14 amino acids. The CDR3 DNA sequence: TGTGCTGGGACACGCGGGGGGAGCTCCTACGAGCAGTACTTC. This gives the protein CAGTRGGSSYEQYF.

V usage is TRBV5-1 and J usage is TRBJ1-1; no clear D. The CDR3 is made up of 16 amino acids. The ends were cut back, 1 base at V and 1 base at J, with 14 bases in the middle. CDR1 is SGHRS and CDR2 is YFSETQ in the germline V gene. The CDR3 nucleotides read TGCGCCAGCAGCTTGTTGTCGACACAACCGAACACTGAAGCTTTCTTT. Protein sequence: CASSLLSTQPNTEAFF.

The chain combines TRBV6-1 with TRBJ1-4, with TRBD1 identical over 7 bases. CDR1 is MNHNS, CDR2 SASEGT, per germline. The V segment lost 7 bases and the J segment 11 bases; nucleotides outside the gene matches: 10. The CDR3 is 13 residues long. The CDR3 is CASNEGQRLKLFF. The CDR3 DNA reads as TGTGCCAGCAACGAGGGACAGAGGCTCAAACTGTTTTTT.

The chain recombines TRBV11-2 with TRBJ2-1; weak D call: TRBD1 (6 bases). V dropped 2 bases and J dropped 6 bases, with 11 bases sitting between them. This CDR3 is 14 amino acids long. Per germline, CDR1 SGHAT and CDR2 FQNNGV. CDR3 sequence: CASSLPGVGNEQFF. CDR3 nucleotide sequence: TGTGCCAGCAGCTTACCAGGGGTAGGCAATGAGCAGTTCTTC.

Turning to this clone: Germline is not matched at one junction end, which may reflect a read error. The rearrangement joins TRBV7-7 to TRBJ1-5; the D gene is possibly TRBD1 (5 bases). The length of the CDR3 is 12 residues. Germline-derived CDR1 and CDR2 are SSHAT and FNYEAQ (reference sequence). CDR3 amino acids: CASSCGGQPQHF. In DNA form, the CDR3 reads TGTGCTAGCAGCTGCGGGGGTCAGCCCCAGCATTTT.

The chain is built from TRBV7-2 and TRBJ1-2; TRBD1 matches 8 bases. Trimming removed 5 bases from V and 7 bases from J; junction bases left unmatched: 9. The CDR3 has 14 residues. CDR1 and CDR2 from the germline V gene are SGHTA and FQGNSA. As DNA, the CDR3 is TGTGCCAGCAGCCAGGGGCAGGGGGCGGGTGGCTACACCTTC. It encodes CASSQGQGAGGYTF. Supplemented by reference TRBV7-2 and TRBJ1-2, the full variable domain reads GAGVSQSPSNKVTEKGKDVELRCDPISGHTALYWYRQSLGQGLEFLIYFQGNSAPDKSGLPSDRFSAERTGGSVSTLTIQRTQQEDSAVYLCASSQGQGAGGYTFGSGTRLTVV.

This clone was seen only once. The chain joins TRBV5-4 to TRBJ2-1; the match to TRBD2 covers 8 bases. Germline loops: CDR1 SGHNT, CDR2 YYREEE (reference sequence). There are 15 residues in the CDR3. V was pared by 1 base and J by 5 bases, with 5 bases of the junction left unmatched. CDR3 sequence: CASSLSGGANNEQFF. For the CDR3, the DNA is TGTGCCAGCAGCTTGTCCGGGGGGGCCAACAATGAGCAGTTCTTC.

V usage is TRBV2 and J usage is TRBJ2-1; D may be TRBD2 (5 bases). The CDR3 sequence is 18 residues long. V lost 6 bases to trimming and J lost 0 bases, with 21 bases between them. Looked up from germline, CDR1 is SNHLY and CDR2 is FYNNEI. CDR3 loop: CASSGVIRRVLSYNEQFF. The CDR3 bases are TGTGCCAGCAGCGGGGTGATCAGGCGGGTCCTCTCCTACAATGAGCAGTTCTTC.

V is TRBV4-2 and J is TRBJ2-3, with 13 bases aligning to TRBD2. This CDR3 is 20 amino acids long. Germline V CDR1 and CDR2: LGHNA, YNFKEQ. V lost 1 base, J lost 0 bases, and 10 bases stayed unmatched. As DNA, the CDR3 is TGTGCCAGCAGCCAAGGCTCCGGGACTAGCGGGGACTCTAGCACAGATACGCAGTATTTT. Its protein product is CASSQGSGTSGDSSTDTQYF.

The CDR3 DNA follows: TGTGCCAGCAGTGAAAGGTGGGCGTCAGCAGGCTACACCTTC. Protein product: CASSERWASAGYTF. V gene TRBV2 combines with J gene TRBJ1-2; D gene ambiguous. The CDR3 extends over 14 amino acids. Trimming shortened V by 2 bases and J by 8 bases, and 15 bases separated the two germline ends. Germline lookup yields CDR1 SNHLY and CDR2 FYNNEI.

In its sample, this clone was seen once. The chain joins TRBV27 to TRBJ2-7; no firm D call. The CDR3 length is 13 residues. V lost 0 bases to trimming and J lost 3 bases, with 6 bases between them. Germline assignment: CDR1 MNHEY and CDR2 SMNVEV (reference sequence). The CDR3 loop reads CASSLSYGYEQYF. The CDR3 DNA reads TGTGCCAGCAGTTTATCGTACGGCTACGAGCAGTACTTC.

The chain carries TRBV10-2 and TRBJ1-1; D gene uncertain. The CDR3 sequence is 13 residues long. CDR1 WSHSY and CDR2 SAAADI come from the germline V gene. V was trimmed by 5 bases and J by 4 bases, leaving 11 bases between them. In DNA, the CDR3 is TGCGCCAGCAGTAGGGAGGCGGTCACTGAAGCTTTCTTT. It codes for CASSREAVTEAFF.

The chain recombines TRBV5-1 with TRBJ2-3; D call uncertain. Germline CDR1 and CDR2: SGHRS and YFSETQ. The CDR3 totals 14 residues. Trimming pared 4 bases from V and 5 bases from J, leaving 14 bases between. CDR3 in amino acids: CASSPPLGVDTQYF. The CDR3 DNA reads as TGCGCCAGCAGCCCCCCCCTTGGAGTAGATACGCAGTATTTT.